The rows below give T cell receptor beta chains drawn from one sample of a study of blood T cells in healthy people across ages. A single record per CDR3 protein comes from TCRdb applying MiXCR to the 5' RACE reads. The sample holds some 780,000 distinct CDR3 sequences, more than 55% seen once. The sequenced sample consisted of blood. These receptors originate from a man between 40 and 49 years old in good health. CDR3s include the opening cysteine and the closing phenylalanine or tryptophan. A D gene is named only where the DNA matches it firmly. Rows give clone size only sometimes, using once, few, many, or a class for an expanded clone.

clone_size j_call d_call v_call cdr3_nt cdr3_aa
NA TRBJ2-7 NA TRBV7-6 TGTGCCAGCAGCGAGAGCCCCGCAAACGAGCAGTACTTC CASSESPANEQYF
NA TRBJ1-5 NA TRBV15 TGTGCCACCAGCAGGGGCCCGACTGGGAATAGCAATCAGCCCCAGCATTTT CATSRGPTGNSNQPQHF
NA TRBJ2-5 TRBD2 TRBV6-5 TGTGCCAGCAGTTACAGGGGAATCGGGGGGGAGACCCAGTACTTC CASSYRGIGGETQYF
NA TRBJ1-2 NA TRBV6-1 TGTGCCAGCAGCAGAGGTAGGAGAAATGGCTACACCTTC CASSRGRRNGYTF
few TRBJ2-7 NA TRBV28 TGTGCCAGCAGTCGTACGACATCCACCTACGAGCAGTACTTC CASSRTTSTYEQYF
NA TRBJ2-1 NA TRBV12-3/TRBV12-4 TGTGCCAGCAGTTCCTCAACGGGTTACAATGAGCAGTTCTTC CASSSSTGYNEQFF
NA TRBJ2-1 NA TRBV18 TGTGCCAGCTCACCACCGGGGAACAATGAGCAGTTCTTC CASSPPGNNEQFF
NA TRBJ2-5 TRBD2 TRBV5-6 TGTGCCAGCAGCTTGGTCCTAGCGGGAGCTCAGCAGTACTTC CASSLVLAGAQQYF
NA TRBJ2-1 TRBD2 TRBV12-3/TRBV12-4 TGTGCCAGCAGTTCAGCGGGAGGGCCTCACAATGAGCAGTTCTTC CASSSAGGPHNEQFF
NA TRBJ1-5 NA TRBV24-1 TGTGCCACCAGTGAATCCAGGGGCGGTCAGCCCCAGCATTTT CATSESRGGQPQHF
NA TRBJ2-7 NA TRBV7-8 TGTGCCAGCAGCTTTGGACTTGGGGTTCAGAGGGGCTACGAGCAGTACTTC CASSFGLGVQRGYEQYF
NA TRBJ1-2 NA TRBV20-1 TGCAGTGCTAGGCAAGGGGAGACGAGCTACACCTTC CSARQGETSYTF
NA TRBJ2-7 TRBD1 TRBV27 TGTGCCAGCAGTCTTCGACAGGGGCCGTCCTACGAGCAGTACTTC CASSLRQGPSYEQYF
once TRBJ2-7 NA TRBV7-2 TGTGCCAGCAGCTCTCCCCCCAGCTCCTACAATGAGCAGTACTTC CASSSPPSSYNEQYF
few TRBJ2-7 NA TRBV15 TGTGCCACCAGCGCCCGAGGGGGACACCCGAACGAGCAGTACTTC CATSARGGHPNEQYF
few TRBJ2-5 TRBD2 TRBV18 TGTGCCAGCTCACCAGCGGGAGACGAGACCCAGTACTTC CASSPAGDETQYF
NA TRBJ2-2 NA TRBV20-1 TGCAGTGCTAGAGACCAGAACACTGGGGAGCTGTTTTTT CSARDQNTGELFF